These 8 T cell receptor beta chains came from one sample sequenced in a study of shared clonotypes between healthy human individuals. Positively selected for CCR7, the CD45RO-negative cells used as naive CD8 cells excluded terminally differentiated effector memory CD45RA+ cells. TCRdb keeps only in-frame clones here, not all; method: immunoSEQ multiplex PCR. The sample yields about 600,000 clones, 95% to 98% seen once. The sample taken for sequencing was naive CD8+ T cells sorted from blood. The source of these receptors is a man aged 25 to 45 in good health.

As for this clone: The sample contains more than one DNA sequence encoding this CDR3. The V and J genes are TRBV5-6 and TRBJ1-5, with 7 bases matching TRBD1. CDR3 length equals 14 residues. V was clipped by 2 bases and J by 7 bases; unmatched bases: 6. The germline gives CDR1 SGHDT, CDR2 YYEEEE. The CDR3 loop reads CASSLGGGGQPQHF. In DNA, the CDR3 is TGTGCCAGCAGCTTAGGAGGGGGCGGACAGCCCCAGCATTTT.

The rearrangement links TRBV10-2 to TRBJ1-4; TRBD1 is a possible D gene (6 bases). Between the trimmed V and J ends, which lost 2 bases and 7 bases, there was a span of 26 bases. Germline V gives CDR1 WSHSY, CDR2 SAAADI. The CDR3 extends over 19 amino acids. CDR3 bases: TGCGCCAGCAGTGAGCCTTCCGGGGGCACTCCTATCTGGGGTGAAAAACTGTTTTTT. It translates to CASSEPSGGTPIWGEKLFF.

CDR3 protein: CASSEIDSSNQPQHF. In nucleotides, the CDR3 is TGTGCCAGCAGCGAGATCGACAGTAGCAATCAGCCCCAGCATTTT. The J gene is TRBJ1-5, the V gene TRBV27; a possible D gene is TRBD1 (5 bases). Per the germline V gene, CDR1 is MNHEY and CDR2 is SMNVEV (reference sequence). CDR3 length equals 15 residues. V lost 6 bases and J 0 bases, leaving 12 bases between the germline ends.

V usage is TRBV19 and J usage is TRBJ2-7; 7 bases align to TRBD2. Trimming removed 1 base from V and 2 bases from J; junction bases left unmatched: 5. Germline values: CDR1 LNHDA, CDR2 SQIVND (reference sequence). There are 15 residues in the CDR3. The CDR3 DNA follows: TGTGCCAGTAGTATAGGAAGCGGGACGACCTACGAGCAGTACTTC. As protein: CASSIGSGTTYEQYF.

The chain couples TRBV7-9 to TRBJ2-1; 7 bases are shared with TRBD2. From germline, CDR1 is SEHNR and CDR2 FQNEAQ (reference sequence). J was trimmed by 5 bases and V by 5 bases; bases with no gene match: 9. The length of the CDR3 is 15 residues. CDR3 nucleotides: TGTGCCAGCAGCCCCGCGCCCGGACTAGACAATGAGCAGTTCTTC. Translating it yields CASSPAPGLDNEQFF. The variable domain in full, completed from reference TRBV7-9 and TRBJ2-1, reads DTGVSQNPRHKITKRGQNVTFRCDPISEHNRLYWYRQTLGQGPEFLTYFQNEAQLEKSRLLSDRFSAERPKGSFSTLEIQRTEQGDSAMYLCASSPAPGLDNEQFFGPGTRLTVL.

As concerns this clone: Other nucleotide sequences from this sample produce the same CDR3. This chain uses TRBV19 with TRBJ1-5, with D uncertain. Germline loops: CDR1 LNHDA, CDR2 SQIVND (reference sequence). V lost 1 base and J 6 bases, leaving 4 bases between the germline ends. This CDR3 is 12 amino acids long. The CDR3 sequence is CASSIGGQPQHF. CDR3 DNA sequence: TGTGCCAGTAGTATAGGTGGTCAGCCCCAGCATTTT.

Worth noting for this clone: Other DNA sequences in the sample encode the same CDR3. The rearrangement joins TRBV5-5 to TRBJ2-7; tentatively, D is TRBD1 (6 bases). The CDR3 has 11 residues. Germline V gene data show CDR1 as SGHKS and CDR2 as YYEKEE (reference sequence). The germline V and J ends were trimmed by 2 bases and 6 bases, with 6 bases remaining between them. The CDR3 DNA follows: TGTGCCAGCAGCTTAGGGGGCGAGCAGTACTTC. Its translation is CASSLGGEQYF.

The V and J genes are TRBV14 and TRBJ2-7; no definite D call. V gave up 2 bases and J gave up 2 bases, with 7 bases separating them. The CDR3 is 13 residues long. The germline V gene has CDR1 SGHDN and CDR2 FVKESK. CDR3 bases: TGTGCCAGCAGCCAATACGCAACCTACGAGCAGTACTTC. Its protein product is CASSQYATYEQYF.